This T cell receptor beta chain was observed in a study of shared clonotypes between healthy human individuals. Study-wide points: Genetic and exposure-history diversity was limited by the small donor number.

Donors, healthy HIV-negative adults, lacked recent acute infections or vaccinations. This CDR3 is built from 15 residues. Germline CDR1 is LNHDA and CDR2 is SQIVND (reference sequence). With 4 bases clipped from V and 6 bases from J, the junction kept 9 bases outside the gene matches. The unsorted PBMC replicate PCRs were performed with 300 ng DNA, tens of thousands of T cell genomes. TCRdb's table, derived via immunoSEQ multiplex PCR, lists solely in-frame clones and lacks some. Of 550,000 to 600,000 clones in the sample, around 80% were seen once. Points on this clone: Its specificity is not known.

Sequencing used PBMCs. This chain uses TRBV19 with TRBJ2-5, with 9 bases identical to TRBD1. The sequence came from a woman aged 40 to 50 in good health. Some clones in this sample may be carry-over from other donors' samples. CDR3 nucleotide sequence: TGTGCCAGTAGTACAGCCCCGGGACAGGGAAAGACCCAGTACTTC. It translates to CASSTAPGQGKTQYF.